The 7 T cell receptor beta chains listed next were all sequenced from one sample in a study of cytomegalovirus exposure and HLA in healthy donors. Use of 60 Vbeta and 13 Jbeta primers characterized the PCR. Using immunoSEQ multiplex PCR, the repertoire was profiled, and TCRdb retains in-frame clones only, with some absent. The sample has 93,000 or so clones, over 70% seen once. The material sequenced was PBMCs. The receptors derive from a man in his fifties in good health and CMV-seropositive.

The rearrangement uses TRBV28 and TRBJ2-7; 9 positions match TRBD1. Losses at the gene ends were 5 bases for V and 3 bases for J; bases not matched to a gene: 8. The V gene's germline CDR1 is MDHEN and CDR2 SYDVKM. The CDR3 covers 15 residues. The CDR3 here is CASSPPGQGLYEQYF. The DNA of the CDR3 is TGTGCCAGCAGTCCCCCGGGACAGGGCCTCTACGAGCAGTACTTC.

This rearrangement joins TRBV30 to TRBJ1-3, with D possibly TRBD1 on 6 matching bases. Germline V gives CDR1 GTSNPN, CDR2 SVGIG (reference sequence). This CDR3 has 13 amino acids. V lost 2 bases and J lost 4, with 9 bases in between. The CDR3 sequence: CAWSPGDGNTIYF. In DNA, the CDR3 is TGTGCCTGGAGTCCAGGGGACGGAAACACCATATATTTT. Using reference TRBV30 and TRBJ1-3 for the parts outside the CDR3, the full variable domain is SQTIHQWPATLVQPVGSPLSLECTVEGTSNPNLYWYRQAAGRGLQLLFYSVGIGQISSEVPQNLSASRPQDRQFILSSKKLLLSDSGFYLCAWSPGDGNTIYFGEGSWLTVV.

The chain is built from TRBV19 and TRBJ2-2, with 10 bases fitting TRBD1. Germline V gene data show CDR1 as LNHDA and CDR2 as SQIVND (reference sequence). V gave up 8 bases and J gave up 2 bases; unmatched junction bases: 8. This CDR3 has 16 amino acids. The CDR3 protein is CASSKGTGVNTGELFF. CDR3 DNA: TGTGCCAGTTCCAAGGGGACAGGGGTCAACACCGGGGAGCTGTTTTTT.

The chain couples TRBV5-1 to TRBJ2-3, with a weak D call TRBD1 (6 bases). This CDR3 is 15 amino acids long. Germline loops: CDR1 SGHRS, CDR2 YFSETQ. With 4 bases removed from V and 1 base from J, the gap between germline ends came to 13 bases. The CDR3 DNA reads TGCGCCAGCAGCATTCGGACAGCCGGCACAGATACGCAGTATTTT. Its translation: CASSIRTAGTDTQYF.

This clone was observed a single time. Other DNA sequences from this sample encode an identical CDR3 as well. The rearrangement uses TRBV5-6 and TRBJ2-1, with TRBD2 matching 10 bases. Germline lookup yields CDR1 SGHDT and CDR2 YYEEEE. The CDR3 is 14 residues long. The trim removed 2 bases at V and 6 bases at J, leaving 2 bases unmatched. The CDR3 spells CASSLPSGSNEQFF. CDR3 sequence (DNA): TGTGCCAGCAGCTTACCTAGCGGGAGCAATGAGCAGTTCTTC. Drawing the rest from reference TRBV5-6 and TRBJ2-1, the complete variable domain is DAGVTQSPTHLIKTRGQQVTLRCSPKSGHDTVSWYQQALGQGPQFIFQYYEEEERQRGNFPDRFSGHQFPNYSSELNVNALLLGDSALYLCASSLPSGSNEQFFGPGTRLTVL.

The CDR3 spells CASSTFGLAVSYEQYF. CDR3 DNA sequence: TGTGCCAGCAGCACATTCGGACTAGCGGTTTCCTACGAGCAGTACTTC. The chain uses TRBV7-9 and TRBJ2-7, with 10 bases aligning to TRBD2. J gave up 1 base and V 5 bases, and 8 bases lay outside the gene matches. The CDR3 runs to 16 residues. CDR1 and CDR2 from the germline V gene are SEHNR and FQNEAQ (reference sequence). The variable domain in full, completed from reference TRBV7-9 and TRBJ2-7, reads DTGVSQNPRHKITKRGQNVTFRCDPISEHNRLYWYRQTLGQGPEFLTYFQNEAQLEKSRLLSDRFSAERPKGSFSTLEIQRTEQGDSAMYLCASSTFGLAVSYEQYFGPGTRLTVT.

The chain links TRBV10-3 to TRBJ2-7; 8 bases match TRBD2. The germline V gene has CDR1 ENHRY and CDR2 SYGVKD. Trimming removed 3 bases from V and 4 bases from J; junction bases left unmatched: 11. The CDR3 covers 16 residues. The CDR3 sequence: CAISESGGPLRYEQYF. CDR3 in DNA: TGTGCCATCAGTGAATCGGGAGGGCCCCTTCGGTACGAGCAGTACTTC.